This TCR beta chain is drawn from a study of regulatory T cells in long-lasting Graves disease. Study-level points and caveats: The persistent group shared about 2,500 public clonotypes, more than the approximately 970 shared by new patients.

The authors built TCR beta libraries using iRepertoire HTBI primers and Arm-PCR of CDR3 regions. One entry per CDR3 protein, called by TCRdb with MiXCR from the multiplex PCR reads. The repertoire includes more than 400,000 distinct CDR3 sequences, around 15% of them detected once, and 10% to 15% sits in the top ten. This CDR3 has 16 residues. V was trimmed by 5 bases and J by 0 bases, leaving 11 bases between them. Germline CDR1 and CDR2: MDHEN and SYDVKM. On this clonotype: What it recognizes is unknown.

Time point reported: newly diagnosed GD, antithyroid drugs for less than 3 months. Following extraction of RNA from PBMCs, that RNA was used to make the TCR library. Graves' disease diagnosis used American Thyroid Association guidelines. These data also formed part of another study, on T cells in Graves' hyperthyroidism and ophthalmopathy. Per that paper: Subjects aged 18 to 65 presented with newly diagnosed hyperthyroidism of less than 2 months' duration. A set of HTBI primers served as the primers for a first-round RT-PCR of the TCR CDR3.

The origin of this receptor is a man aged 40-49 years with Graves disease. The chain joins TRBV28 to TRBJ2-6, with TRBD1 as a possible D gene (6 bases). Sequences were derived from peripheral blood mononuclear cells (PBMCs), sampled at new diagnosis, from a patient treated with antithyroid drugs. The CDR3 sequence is CASSRQDSSGANVLTF. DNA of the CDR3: TGTGCCAGCAGTCGACAGGACAGCTCTGGGGCCAACGTCCTGACTTTC.